This T cell receptor beta chain was observed in a study of blood T cell repertoires in COVID-19. Sequenced by immunoSEQ multiplex PCR; TCRdb stores in-frame clones only, minus some. The sample carries just over 300,000 clones, over 75% recorded once. Trimming left V 3 bases short and J 5 bases short, with 17 bases between. This CDR3 is built from 16 residues. CDR1 is LNHNV and CDR2 is YYDKDF in the germline V gene (reference sequence). This sequence joins TRBV15 and TRBJ1-3; possibly TRBD1 for D (6 bases). The sequenced material came from PBMCs or T cells enriched from blood (not recorded which). The clonotype was recovered from a man between 25 and 39 years old who had recovered from COVID-19. CDR3 nucleotides: TGTGCCACCAGCAGCGGGGGGGCTTCTCTGAGAAACACCATATATTTT. Amino acid sequence: CATSSGGASLRNTIYF.